This record covers a single T cell receptor beta chain. Its specificity is not known. The sample originates from a study of blood T cell dynamics during melanoma immunotherapy. Study details: Metastatic melanoma patients received first-line pembrolizumab or nivolumab plus ipilimumab.

The CDR3 is 15 amino acids. Trimming shortened V by 3 bases and J by 5 bases, and 16 bases separated the two germline ends. Per the germline V gene, CDR1 is LNHDA and CDR2 is SQIVND (reference sequence). Notes on the study in general: At W3, later disease-control patients showed bifurcated PBMC repertoire changes, unlike progressors.

The protocol was immunoSEQ multiplex PCR, while the TCRdb copy is restricted to in-frame clones and leaves out a portion. The sample contains 10,000 to 13,000 clones, 84% of which appear only once. Time point given: week 3, after first cycle of checkpoint inhibitor. Blood was drawn before treatment and at week 3 after checkpoint blockade. Here the sequenced sample was blood, taken from a patient treated with checkpoint blockade. The V call is TRBV19, the J call TRBJ2-5; no clear D. The receptor comes from a human donor with melanoma. The CDR3 DNA follows: TGTGCCAGTAGTATGATCAAAACTCCTCGGGAGACCCAGTACTTC. Protein sequence: CASSMIKTPRETQYF.